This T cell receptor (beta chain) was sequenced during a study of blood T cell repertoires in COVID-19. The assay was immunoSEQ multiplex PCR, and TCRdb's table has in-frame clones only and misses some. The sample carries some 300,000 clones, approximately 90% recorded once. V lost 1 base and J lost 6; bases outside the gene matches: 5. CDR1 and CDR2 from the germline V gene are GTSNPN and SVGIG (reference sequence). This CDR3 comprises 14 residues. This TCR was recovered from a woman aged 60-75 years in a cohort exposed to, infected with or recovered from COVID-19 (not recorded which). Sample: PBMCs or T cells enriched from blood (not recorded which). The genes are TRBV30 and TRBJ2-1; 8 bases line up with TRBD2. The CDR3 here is CAWSESGSRNEQFF. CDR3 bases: TGTGCCTGGAGTGAGAGCGGGAGTCGCAATGAGCAGTTCTTC.